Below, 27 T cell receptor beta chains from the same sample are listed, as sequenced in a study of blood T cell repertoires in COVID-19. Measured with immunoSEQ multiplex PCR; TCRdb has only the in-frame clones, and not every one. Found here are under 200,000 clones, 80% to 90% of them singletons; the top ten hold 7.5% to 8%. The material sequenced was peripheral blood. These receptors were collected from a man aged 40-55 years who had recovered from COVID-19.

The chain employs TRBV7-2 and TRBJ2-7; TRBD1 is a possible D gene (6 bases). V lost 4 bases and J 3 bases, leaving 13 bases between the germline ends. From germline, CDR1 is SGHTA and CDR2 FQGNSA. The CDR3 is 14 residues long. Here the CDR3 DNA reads TGTGCCAGCAGCTCCTCAGGGGAAGTCTACGAGCAGTACTTC. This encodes CASSSSGEVYEQYF.

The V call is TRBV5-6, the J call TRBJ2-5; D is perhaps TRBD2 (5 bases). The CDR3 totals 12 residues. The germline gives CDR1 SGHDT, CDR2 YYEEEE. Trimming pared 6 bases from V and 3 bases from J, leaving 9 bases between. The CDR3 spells CASNLREETQYF. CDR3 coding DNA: TGTGCCAGCAACCTGAGGGAAGAGACCCAGTACTTC. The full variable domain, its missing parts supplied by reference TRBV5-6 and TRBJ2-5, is DAGVTQSPTHLIKTRGQQVTLRCSPKSGHDTVSWYQQALGQGPQFIFQYYEEEERQRGNFPDRFSGHQFPNYSSELNVNALLLGDSALYLCASNLREETQYFGPGTRLLVL.

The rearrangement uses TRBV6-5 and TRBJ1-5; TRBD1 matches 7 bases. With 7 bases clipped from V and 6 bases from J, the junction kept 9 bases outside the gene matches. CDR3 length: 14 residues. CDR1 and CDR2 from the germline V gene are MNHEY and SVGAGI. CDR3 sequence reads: CASIMTGIGQPQHF. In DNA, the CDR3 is TGTGCCAGCATTATGACAGGGATAGGTCAGCCCCAGCATTTT.

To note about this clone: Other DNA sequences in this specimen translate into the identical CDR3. This CDR3 reads CASSLGLAAYEQYF. CDR3 nucleotides: TGTGCCAGCAGCTTAGGACTAGCGGCCTACGAGCAGTACTTC. V gene TRBV13 combines with J gene TRBJ2-7, with TRBD2 matching 8 bases. Trimming removed 0 bases from V and 2 bases from J; junction bases left unmatched: 0. Germline V gives CDR1 PRHDT, CDR2 FYEKMQ (reference sequence). This CDR3 has 14 amino acids.

The CDR3 spells CASSGRVVGYGYTF. DNA for the CDR3: TGTGCCAGCAGCGGCCGGGTAGTGGGCTATGGCTACACCTTC. V is TRBV6-2 or TRBV6-3 and J is TRBJ1-2; no clear D gene. In germline, CDR1 is MNHEY, CDR2 SVGEGT. The CDR3 covers 14 residues. Trimming took 6 bases from V and 4 from J, leaving 15 bases between them.

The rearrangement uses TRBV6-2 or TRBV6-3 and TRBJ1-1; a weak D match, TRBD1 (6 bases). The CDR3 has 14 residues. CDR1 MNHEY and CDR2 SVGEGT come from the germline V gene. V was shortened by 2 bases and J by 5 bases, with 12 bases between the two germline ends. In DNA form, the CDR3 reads TGTGCCAGCAGTTACGCGACAGGAAGGACTGAAGCTTTCTTT. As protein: CASSYATGRTEAFF.

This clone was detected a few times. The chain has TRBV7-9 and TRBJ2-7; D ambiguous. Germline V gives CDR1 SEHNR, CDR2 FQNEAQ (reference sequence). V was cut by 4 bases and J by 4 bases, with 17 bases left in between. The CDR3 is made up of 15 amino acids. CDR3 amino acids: CASSSLFRSPYEQYF. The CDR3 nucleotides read TGTGCCAGCAGCTCCCTCTTCAGGTCTCCGTACGAGCAGTACTTC.

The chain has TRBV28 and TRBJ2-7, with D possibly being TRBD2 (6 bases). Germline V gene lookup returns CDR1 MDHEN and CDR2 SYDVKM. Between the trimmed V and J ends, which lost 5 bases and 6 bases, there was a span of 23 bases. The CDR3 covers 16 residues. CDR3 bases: TGTGCCAGCAGTCGCTCAAGTACGGGACTCTCATCCGAGCAGTACTTC. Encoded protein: CASSRSSTGLSSEQYF.

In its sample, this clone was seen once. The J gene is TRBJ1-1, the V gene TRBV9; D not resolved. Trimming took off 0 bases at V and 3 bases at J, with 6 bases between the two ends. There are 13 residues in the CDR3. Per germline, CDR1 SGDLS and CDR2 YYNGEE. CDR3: CASSVGPDTEAFF. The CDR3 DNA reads TGTGCCAGCAGCGTAGGGCCAGACACTGAAGCTTTCTTT.

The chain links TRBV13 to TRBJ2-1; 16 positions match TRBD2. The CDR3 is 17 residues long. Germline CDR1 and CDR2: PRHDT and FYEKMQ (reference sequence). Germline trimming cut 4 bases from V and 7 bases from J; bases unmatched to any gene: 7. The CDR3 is CASSSGTSGRAWNEQFF. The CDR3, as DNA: TGTGCCAGCAGCTCGGGGACTAGCGGGAGGGCCTGGAATGAGCAGTTCTTC.

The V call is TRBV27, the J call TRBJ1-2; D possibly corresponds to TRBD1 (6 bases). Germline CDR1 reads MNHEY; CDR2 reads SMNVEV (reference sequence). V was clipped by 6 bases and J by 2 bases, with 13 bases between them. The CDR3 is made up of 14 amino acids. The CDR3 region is CASSWGTGNYGYTF. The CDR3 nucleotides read TGTGCCAGCAGCTGGGGAACAGGGAACTATGGCTACACCTTC.

The CDR3 sequence: CASSLSPTSGSSDTQYF. The CDR3 nucleotides are TGTGCCAGCAGCTTGTCGCCTACTAGCGGGAGTTCAGATACGCAGTATTTT. The chain has TRBV5-4 and TRBJ2-3; 11 bases line up with TRBD2. J was trimmed by 4 bases and V by 1 base; bases with no gene match: 8. The CDR3 length is 17 residues. Germline loops: CDR1 SGHNT, CDR2 YYREEE (reference sequence).

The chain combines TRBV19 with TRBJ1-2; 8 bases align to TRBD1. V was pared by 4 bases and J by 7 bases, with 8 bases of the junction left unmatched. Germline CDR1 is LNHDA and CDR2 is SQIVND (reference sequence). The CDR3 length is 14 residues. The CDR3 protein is CASSSGGTGGGYTF. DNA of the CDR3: TGTGCCAGTAGTAGCGGAGGGACAGGTGGTGGCTACACCTTC.

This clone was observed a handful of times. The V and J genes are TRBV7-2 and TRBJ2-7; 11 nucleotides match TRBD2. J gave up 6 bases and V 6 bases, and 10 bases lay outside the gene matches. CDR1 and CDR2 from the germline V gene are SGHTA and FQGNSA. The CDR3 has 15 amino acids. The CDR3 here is CASRPGTSGLGEQYF. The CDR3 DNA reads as TGTGCCAGCAGGCCCGGGACTAGCGGCTTAGGCGAGCAGTACTTC.

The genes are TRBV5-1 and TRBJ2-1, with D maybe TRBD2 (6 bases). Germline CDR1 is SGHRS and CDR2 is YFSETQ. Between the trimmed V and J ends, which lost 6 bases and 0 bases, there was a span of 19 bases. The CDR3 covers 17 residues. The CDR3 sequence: CASTPGLQYTSYNEQFF. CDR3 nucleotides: TGCGCCAGCACTCCGGGACTGCAATACACCTCCTACAATGAGCAGTTCTTC.

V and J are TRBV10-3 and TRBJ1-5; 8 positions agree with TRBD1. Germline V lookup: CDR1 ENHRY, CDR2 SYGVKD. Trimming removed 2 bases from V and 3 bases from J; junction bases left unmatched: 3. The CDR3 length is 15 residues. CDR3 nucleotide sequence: TGTGCCATCAGTGAGCAGGGGGCAGTCAATCAGCCCCAGCATTTT. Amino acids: CAISEQGAVNQPQHF.

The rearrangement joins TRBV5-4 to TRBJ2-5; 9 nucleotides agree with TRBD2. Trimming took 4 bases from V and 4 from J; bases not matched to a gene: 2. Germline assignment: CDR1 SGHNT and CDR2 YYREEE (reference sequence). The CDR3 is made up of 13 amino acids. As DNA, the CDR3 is TGTGCCAGCAGCCCGACTAGCGGAGAGACCCAGTACTTC. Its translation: CASSPTSGETQYF. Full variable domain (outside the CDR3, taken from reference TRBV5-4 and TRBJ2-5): ETGVTQSPTHLIKTRGQQVTLRCSSQSGHNTVSWYQQALGQGPQFIFQYYREEENGRGNFPPRFSGLQFPNYSSELNVNALELDDSALYLCASSPTSGETQYFGPGTRLLVL.

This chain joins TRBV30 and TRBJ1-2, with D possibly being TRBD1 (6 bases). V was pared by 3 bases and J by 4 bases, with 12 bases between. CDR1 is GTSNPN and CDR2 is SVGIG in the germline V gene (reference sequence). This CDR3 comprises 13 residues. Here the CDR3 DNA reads TGTGCCTGGAGGGGGCGGACAGCCTATGGCTACACCTTC. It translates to CAWRGRTAYGYTF.

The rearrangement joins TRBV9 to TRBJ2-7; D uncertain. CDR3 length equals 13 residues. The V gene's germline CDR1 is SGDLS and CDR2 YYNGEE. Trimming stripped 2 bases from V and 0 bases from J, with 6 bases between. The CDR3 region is CASSVGSSYEQYF. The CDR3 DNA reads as TGTGCCAGCAGCGTGGGCAGCTCCTACGAGCAGTACTTC.

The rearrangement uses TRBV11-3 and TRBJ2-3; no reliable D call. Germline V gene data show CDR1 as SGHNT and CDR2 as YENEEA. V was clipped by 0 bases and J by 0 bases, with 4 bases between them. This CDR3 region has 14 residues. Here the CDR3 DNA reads TGTGCCAGCAGCTTAGATCAGAGCACAGATACGCAGTATTTT. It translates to CASSLDQSTDTQYF. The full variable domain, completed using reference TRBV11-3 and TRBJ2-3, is EAGVVQSPRYKIIEKKQPVAFWCNPISGHNTLYWYLQNLGQGPELLIRYENEEAVDDSQLPKDRFSAERLKGVDSTLKIQPAELGDSAVYLCASSLDQSTDTQYFGPGTRLTVL.

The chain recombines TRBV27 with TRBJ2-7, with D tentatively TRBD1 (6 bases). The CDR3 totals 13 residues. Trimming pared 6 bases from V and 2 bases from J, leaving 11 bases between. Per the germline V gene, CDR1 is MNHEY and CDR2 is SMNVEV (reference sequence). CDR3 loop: CASRGAATYEQYF. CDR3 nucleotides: TGTGCCAGCAGGGGGGCAGCTACCTACGAGCAGTACTTC.

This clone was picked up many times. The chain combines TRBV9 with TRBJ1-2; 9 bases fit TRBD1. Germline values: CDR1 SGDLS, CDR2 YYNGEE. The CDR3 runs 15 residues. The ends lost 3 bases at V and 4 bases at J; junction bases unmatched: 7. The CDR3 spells CASSATGTGTYGYTF. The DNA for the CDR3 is TGTGCCAGCAGCGCCACCGGGACAGGGACCTATGGCTACACCTTC.

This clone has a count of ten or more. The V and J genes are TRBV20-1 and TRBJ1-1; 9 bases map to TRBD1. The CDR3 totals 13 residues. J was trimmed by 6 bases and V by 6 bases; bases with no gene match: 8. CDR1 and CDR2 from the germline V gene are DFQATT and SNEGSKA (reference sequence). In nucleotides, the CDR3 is TGCAGTGCCAGTACAGGGGGCTCGGCTGAAGCTTTCTTT. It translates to CSASTGGSAEAFF.

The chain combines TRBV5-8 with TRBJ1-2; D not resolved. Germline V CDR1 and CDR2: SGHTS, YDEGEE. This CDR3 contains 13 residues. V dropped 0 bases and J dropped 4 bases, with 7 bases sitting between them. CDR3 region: CASSLASPYGYTF. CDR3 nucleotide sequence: TGTGCCAGCAGCTTGGCTTCTCCCTATGGCTACACCTTC.

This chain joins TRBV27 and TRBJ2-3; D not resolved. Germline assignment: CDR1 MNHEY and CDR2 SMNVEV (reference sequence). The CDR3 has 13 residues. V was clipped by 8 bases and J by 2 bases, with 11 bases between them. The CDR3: CASYRTYTDTQYF. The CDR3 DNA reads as TGTGCCAGCTACAGAACCTACACAGATACGCAGTATTTT.

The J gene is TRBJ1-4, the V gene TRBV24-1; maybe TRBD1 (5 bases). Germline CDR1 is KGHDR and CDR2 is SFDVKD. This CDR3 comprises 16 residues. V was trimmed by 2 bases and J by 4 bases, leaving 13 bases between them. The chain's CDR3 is CATSDSPGPGNEKLFF. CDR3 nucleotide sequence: TGTGCCACCAGTGATTCGCCAGGGCCTGGTAATGAAAAACTGTTTTTT.

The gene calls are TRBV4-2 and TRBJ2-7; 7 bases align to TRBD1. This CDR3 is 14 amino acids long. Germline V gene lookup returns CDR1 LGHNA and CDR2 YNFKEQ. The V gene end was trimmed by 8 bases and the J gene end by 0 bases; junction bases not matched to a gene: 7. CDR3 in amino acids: CASAKDRSSYEQYF. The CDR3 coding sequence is TGTGCCAGCGCCAAGGACAGGAGCTCCTACGAGCAGTACTTC.